This T cell receptor beta chain came from a study of OX40 agonist ivuxolimab in advanced cancers. Study-level background: Of the participants, 40% had some prior anti-PD-1, anti-PD-L1 or anti-CTLA-4 therapy, which was allowed. Regarding the study as a whole: On average, CD8+ T cells showed a greater number of expanded clones than CD4+.

TCRdb's table, derived via immunoSEQ multiplex PCR, lists solely in-frame clones and lacks some. This table holds around 57,000 clones, 92% found once. CDR3 length: 12 residues. The germline gives CDR1 SGHNT, CDR2 YYREEE (reference sequence). V lost 1 base and J 10 bases, leaving 9 bases between the germline ends. A word on this clone: The antigen is not known.

Researchers took blood at baseline, on cycle 4 day 1, and on cycle 7 day 1. Sequencing was performed on CD4+ or CD8+ T cells sorted from blood, taken in a trial of the OX40 agonist ivuxolimab. The V gene is TRBV5-4, the J gene TRBJ2-1; no reliable D call. This TCR was recovered from an adult with an advanced solid tumor such as melanoma, head and neck, liver or kidney cancer. The DNA of the CDR3 is TGTGCCAGCAGCTTGAAGGGCCTCGAGCAGTTCTTC. It codes for CASSLKGLEQFF.